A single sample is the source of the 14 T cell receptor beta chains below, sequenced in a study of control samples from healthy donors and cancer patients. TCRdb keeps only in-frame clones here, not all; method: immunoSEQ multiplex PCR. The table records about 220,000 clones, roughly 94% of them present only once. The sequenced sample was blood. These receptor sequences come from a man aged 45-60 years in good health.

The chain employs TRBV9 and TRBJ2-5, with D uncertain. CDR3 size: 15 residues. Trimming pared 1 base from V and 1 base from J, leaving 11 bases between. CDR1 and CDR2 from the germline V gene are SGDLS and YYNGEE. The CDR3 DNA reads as TGTGCCAGCAGCGTAAAGAGCCGGATCCAAGAGACCCAGTACTTC. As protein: CASSVKSRIQETQYF.

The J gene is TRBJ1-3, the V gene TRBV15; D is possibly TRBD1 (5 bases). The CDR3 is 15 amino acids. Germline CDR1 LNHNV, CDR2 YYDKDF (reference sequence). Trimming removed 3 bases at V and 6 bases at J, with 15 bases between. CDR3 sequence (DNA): TGTGCCACCAGCAGGGAAGGGACCCCCAAAAACACCATATATTTT. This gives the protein CATSREGTPKNTIYF.

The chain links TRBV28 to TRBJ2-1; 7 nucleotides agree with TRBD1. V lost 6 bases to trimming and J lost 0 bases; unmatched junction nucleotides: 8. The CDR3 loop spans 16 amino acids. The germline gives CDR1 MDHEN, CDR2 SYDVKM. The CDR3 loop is CASRQPGTVSYNEQFF. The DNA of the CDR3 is TGTGCCAGCAGGCAACCCGGGACAGTCTCCTACAATGAGCAGTTCTTC.

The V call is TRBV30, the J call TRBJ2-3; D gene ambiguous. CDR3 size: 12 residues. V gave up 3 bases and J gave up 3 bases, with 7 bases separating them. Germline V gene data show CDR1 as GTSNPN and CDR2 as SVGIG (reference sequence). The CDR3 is CAWRPWTDTQYF. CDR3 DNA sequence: TGTGCCTGGAGGCCTTGGACAGATACGCAGTATTTT.

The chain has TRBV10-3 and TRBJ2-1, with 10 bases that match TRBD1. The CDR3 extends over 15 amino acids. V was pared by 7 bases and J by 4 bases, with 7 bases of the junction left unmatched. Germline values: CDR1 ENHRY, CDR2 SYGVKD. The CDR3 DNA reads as TGTGCCATCACCCAGGGACAGGGGCTGTACAATGAGCAGTTCTTC. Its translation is CAITQGQGLYNEQFF.

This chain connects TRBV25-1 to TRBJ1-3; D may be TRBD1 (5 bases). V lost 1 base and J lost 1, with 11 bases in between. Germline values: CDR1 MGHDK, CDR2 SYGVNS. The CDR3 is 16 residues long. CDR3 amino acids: CASSESTRGSGNTIYF. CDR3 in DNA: TGTGCCAGCAGTGAATCTACGCGGGGGTCTGGAAACACCATATATTTT.

The CDR3 nucleotides are TGTGCCAGCAGCCAAGCCCTAGCGGGGGGGCCGAACACCGGGGAGCTGTTTTTT. This codes for CASSQALAGGPNTGELFF. V usage is TRBV4-2 and J usage is TRBJ2-2; 12 bases map to TRBD2. The CDR3 has 18 amino acids. Germline V gene sequence: CDR1 LGHNA, CDR2 YNFKEQ. After removal of 1 base from V and 0 bases from J, the junction contained 3 bases not matched to a gene.

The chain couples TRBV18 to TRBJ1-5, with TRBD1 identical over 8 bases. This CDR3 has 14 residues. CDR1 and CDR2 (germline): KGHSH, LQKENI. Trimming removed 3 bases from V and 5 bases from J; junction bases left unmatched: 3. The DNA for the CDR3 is TGTGCCAGCTCACCCGGGACAGGCTATCAGCCCCAGCATTTT. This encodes CASSPGTGYQPQHF.

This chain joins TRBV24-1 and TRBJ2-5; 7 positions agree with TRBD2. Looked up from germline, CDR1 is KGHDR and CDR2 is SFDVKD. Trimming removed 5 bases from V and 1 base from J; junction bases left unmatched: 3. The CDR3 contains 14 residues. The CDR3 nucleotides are TGTGCCACCAGTGCCCCGGGGGGCCAAGAGACCCAGTACTTC. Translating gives CATSAPGGQETQYF.

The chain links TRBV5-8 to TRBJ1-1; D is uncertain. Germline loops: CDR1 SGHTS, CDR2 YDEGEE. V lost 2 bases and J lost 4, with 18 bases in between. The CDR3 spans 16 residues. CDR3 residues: CASSFGVSQVGTEAFF. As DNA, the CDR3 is TGTGCCAGCAGCTTTGGGGTTTCGCAAGTTGGCACTGAAGCTTTCTTT.

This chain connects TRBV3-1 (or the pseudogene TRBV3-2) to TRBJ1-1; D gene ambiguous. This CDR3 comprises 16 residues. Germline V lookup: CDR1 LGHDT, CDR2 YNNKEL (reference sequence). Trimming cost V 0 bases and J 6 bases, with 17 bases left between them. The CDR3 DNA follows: TGTGCCAGCAGCCAAGAGTCGGGCCTGCCAATTGCTGAAGCTTTCTTT. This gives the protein CASSQESGLPIAEAFF.

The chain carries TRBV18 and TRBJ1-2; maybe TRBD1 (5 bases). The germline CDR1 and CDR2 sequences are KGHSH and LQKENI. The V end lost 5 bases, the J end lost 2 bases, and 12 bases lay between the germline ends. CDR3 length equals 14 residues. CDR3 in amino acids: CASSVTGTNYGYTF. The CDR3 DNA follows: TGTGCCAGCTCAGTCACCGGGACGAACTATGGCTACACCTTC.

The CDR3 region has the DNA TGCGCCAGCAGCTTGGCTTCCAGGGTCGAAAATTCACCCCTCCACTTT. It specifies CASSLASRVENSPLHF. This chain links TRBV5-1 with TRBJ1-6; D might be TRBD1 (5 bases). The CDR3 is 16 amino acids. The germline V gene has CDR1 SGHRS and CDR2 YFSETQ. Trimming cost V 0 bases and J 7 bases, with 14 bases left between them.

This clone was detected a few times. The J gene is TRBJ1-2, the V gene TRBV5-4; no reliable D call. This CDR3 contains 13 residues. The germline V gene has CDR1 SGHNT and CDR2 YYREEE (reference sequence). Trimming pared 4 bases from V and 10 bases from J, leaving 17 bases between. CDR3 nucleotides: TGTGCCAGCAGCGGGGATGGGGTTACATCCTACACCTTC. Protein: CASSGDGVTSYTF.